This entry lists 21 T cell receptor beta chains sequenced from one sample in a study of blood T cell repertoires in COVID-19. This table comes from immunoSEQ multiplex PCR, and its TCRdb copy is limited to in-frame clones, with some not included. Counted here are more than 110,000 clones, under 80% occurring once; the ten biggest clones make up under 15%. Specimen: peripheral blood. These receptors were collected from an elderly man with acute or convalescent COVID-19.

The CDR3 DNA sequence: TGCGCCAGCAGCTTGGATCCAGGCAATCAGCCCCAGCATTTT. Protein: CASSLDPGNQPQHF. The V and J genes are TRBV5-1 and TRBJ1-5; D is uncertain. V was pared by 0 bases and J by 2 bases, with 6 bases between. The length of the CDR3 is 14 residues. Germline assignment: CDR1 SGHRS and CDR2 YFSETQ.

This clone came up a few times. This rearrangement joins TRBV6-5 to TRBJ1-2; a possible D gene is TRBD1 (5 bases). The CDR3 totals 13 residues. The germline V gene encodes CDR1 MNHEY and CDR2 SVGAGI. V lost 6 bases and J lost 3, with 11 bases in between. CDR3 nucleotide sequence: TGTGCCAGCAGCCCGGGGGACTACTATGGCTACACCTTC. Its translation is CASSPGDYYGYTF.

V is TRBV19 and J is TRBJ2-1, with a possible D match to TRBD1 (5 bases). V was shortened by 2 bases and J by 8 bases, with 10 bases between the two germline ends. Germline CDR1 and CDR2: LNHDA and SQIVND (reference sequence). CDR3 length equals 13 residues. The CDR3 protein is CASSIQGGDEQFF. The DNA for the CDR3 is TGTGCCAGTAGTATACAGGGCGGCGATGAGCAGTTCTTC.

The V gene is TRBV30, the J gene TRBJ2-2; no definite D call. Germline assignment: CDR1 GTSNPN and CDR2 SVGIG (reference sequence). V shed 4 bases and J shed 0 bases, with 6 bases lying between them. CDR3 length: 13 residues. CDR3 residues: CAWKTSNTGELFF. As DNA, the CDR3 is TGTGCCTGGAAGACATCGAACACCGGGGAGCTGTTTTTT.

CDR3 DNA: TGTGCCAGTGGGATGGACAGGGGCTCTGAAGCTTTCTTT. The encoded protein is CASGMDRGSEAFF. V gene TRBV7-3 combines with J gene TRBJ1-1, with TRBD1 matching over 9 bases. The CDR3 extends over 13 amino acids. In germline, CDR1 is SGHTA, CDR2 FQGTGA. After removal of 9 bases from V and 6 bases from J, the junction contained 8 bases not matched to a gene.

The rearrangement uses TRBV4-1 and TRBJ1-5, with 7 bases aligning to TRBD1. The trim removed 3 bases at V and 2 bases at J, leaving 13 bases unmatched. Germline-derived CDR1 and CDR2 are MGHRA and YSYEKL. The CDR3 length is 18 residues. The CDR3 region has the DNA TGCGCCAGCAGCCAGTCTTTTCTCCGGGACAGAGGCAATCAGCCCCAGCATTTT. It translates to CASSQSFLRDRGNQPQHF.

The table lists this clone with many counts. The chain employs TRBV25-1 and TRBJ2-5; TRBD1 matches 8 bases. The CDR3 length is 15 residues. Germline V gene data show CDR1 as MGHDK and CDR2 as SYGVNS. Trimming removed 5 bases from V and 4 bases from J; junction bases left unmatched: 9. Written as DNA, the CDR3 is TGTGCCAGCAGTAATCCCTCAGGGGGCGCAGAGACCCAGTACTTC. This translates into CASSNPSGGAETQYF.

Remarks on this clone: Other nucleotide sequences from this sample produce the same CDR3. The rearrangement uses TRBV5-1 and TRBJ2-7; 10 bases line up with TRBD1. The CDR3 runs 15 residues. V shed 0 bases and J 2 bases; nucleotides not matched to a gene: 2. Germline lookup yields CDR1 SGHRS and CDR2 YFSETQ. The CDR3 region is CASSLGQGATYEQYF. CDR3 in DNA: TGCGCCAGCAGCTTGGGACAGGGGGCAACCTACGAGCAGTACTTC.

This clone was seen only a few times. The rearrangement links TRBV28 to TRBJ2-3, with 15 bases that match TRBD2. The length of the CDR3 is 18 residues. V lost 5 bases and J lost 0; bases outside the gene matches: 6. CDR1 and CDR2 (germline): MDHEN, SYDVKM. The chain's CDR3 is CASSGGLAGGTSTDTQYF. CDR3 nucleotides: TGTGCCAGCAGTGGCGGACTAGCGGGGGGGACTAGCACAGATACGCAGTATTTT.

J is TRBJ1-5 and V is TRBV6-5, with TRBD1 matching over 11 bases. Germline lookup yields CDR1 MNHEY and CDR2 SVGAGI. Germline trimming cut 8 bases from V and 7 bases from J; bases unmatched to any gene: 4. This CDR3 spans 13 amino acids. The CDR3 coding sequence is TGTGCCAGCCTCGGACAGGGGGCGCAGCCCCAGCATTTT. Translated: CASLGQGAQPQHF.

This sequence joins TRBV24-1 and TRBJ2-2; D perhaps matches TRBD1 (5 bases). The CDR3 covers 13 residues. V was pared by 9 bases and J by 6 bases, with 13 bases between. Per the germline V gene, CDR1 is KGHDR and CDR2 is SFDVKD. For the CDR3, the DNA is TGTGCCACCGGAAGCAGGGTCGCCGGGGAGCTGTTTTTT. As protein: CATGSRVAGELFF.

This clone was observed a single time. The rearrangement uses TRBV10-3 and TRBJ1-2; possibly TRBD1 for D (5 bases). The length of the CDR3 is 14 residues. V lost 2 bases to trimming and J lost 4 bases, with 11 bases between them. Germline lookup yields CDR1 ENHRY and CDR2 SYGVKD. The CDR3 sequence: CAISELGGVYGYTF. CDR3 nucleotides: TGTGCCATCAGTGAGCTTGGAGGGGTCTATGGCTACACCTTC.

This chain links TRBV4-3 with TRBJ1-1, with a weak D call TRBD1 (5 bases). In germline, CDR1 is LGHNA, CDR2 YSLEER. The CDR3 has 15 amino acids. Deletions cut 0 bases from V and 3 bases from J, with 11 bases between. The CDR3 DNA reads as TGCGCCAGCAGCCAAGAATCTGGGGCGGACACTGAAGCTTTCTTT. Protein sequence: CASSQESGADTEAFF.

The CDR3 nucleotides read TGTGCCAGCAGCTTTAGCGGGGAGACCTACAATGAGCAGTTCTTC. Its protein product is CASSFSGETYNEQFF. This chain uses TRBV5-5 with TRBJ2-1, with 8 positions matching TRBD2. The CDR3 runs to 15 residues. Unmatched junction bases numbered 3, after V lost 2 bases and J lost 2 bases. CDR1 SGHKS and CDR2 YYEKEE come from the germline V gene (reference sequence).

The chain has TRBV5-1 and TRBJ1-1, with 7 bases aligning to TRBD1. The J segment lost 1 base and the V segment lost 1 base, leaving 1 base of the junction unmatched. The CDR3 is made up of 14 amino acids. Germline V gene lookup returns CDR1 SGHRS and CDR2 YFSETQ. The CDR3 bases are TGCGCCAGCAGCTTGAGGGACAGGAACACTGAAGCTTTCTTT. It yields the protein CASSLRDRNTEAFF.

This clone came up once. The chain links TRBV2 to TRBJ1-2; TRBD1 agrees at 7 bases. The junction had 7 bases not matched to a gene; V was cut back by 2 bases and J by 4 bases. There are 15 residues in the CDR3. Germline values: CDR1 SNHLY, CDR2 FYNNEI. The CDR3: CASSETGQIIYGYTF. CDR3 coding DNA: TGTGCCAGCAGTGAAACGGGACAGATAATCTATGGCTACACCTTC.

This chain connects TRBV18 to TRBJ2-3, with D perhaps TRBD2 (6 bases). The ends were cut back, 3 bases at V and 0 bases at J, with 13 bases in the middle. The CDR3 runs 16 residues. Germline CDR1 is KGHSH and CDR2 is LQKENI. The chain's CDR3 is CASSPIGGESTDTQYF. The CDR3 DNA reads TGTGCCAGCTCACCCATCGGCGGGGAGAGCACAGATACGCAGTATTTT.

The chain carries TRBV2 and TRBJ2-2; the match to TRBD1 covers 7 bases. Looked up from germline, CDR1 is SNHLY and CDR2 is FYNNEI. The CDR3 sequence is 15 residues long. J was trimmed by 4 bases and V by 2 bases; bases with no gene match: 4. The CDR3 sequence: CASSETYRGTGELFF. The CDR3 region has the DNA TGTGCCAGCAGTGAAACGTACAGGGGCACCGGGGAGCTGTTTTTT.

The rearrangement uses TRBV15 and TRBJ2-3; unclear D gene. V lost 5 bases and J 3 bases, leaving 12 bases between the germline ends. Germline-derived CDR1 and CDR2 are LNHNV and YYDKDF (reference sequence). The CDR3 loop spans 14 amino acids. CDR3 amino acids: CATSLDMSTDTQYF. The CDR3 DNA is TGTGCCACCAGCCTTGACATGAGTACAGATACGCAGTATTTT.

The chain links TRBV5-8 to TRBJ2-5; TRBD1 matches 7 bases. The germline V gene encodes CDR1 SGHTS and CDR2 YDEGEE. V dropped 2 bases and J dropped 5; count of bases not matched to a gene: 3. The CDR3 has 13 residues. CDR3 nucleotide sequence: TGTGCCAGCAGCTTACAGGGGTTGGAGACCCAGTACTTC. Translated: CASSLQGLETQYF.

This clone was detected only a few times. This chain links TRBV29-1 with TRBJ1-1; 7 bases map to TRBD1. Germline V gene lookup returns CDR1 SQVTM and CDR2 ANQGSEA. V dropped 4 bases and J dropped 7; count of bases not matched to a gene: 3. CDR3 length: 11 amino acids. The CDR3 spells CSVGRGYEAFF. CDR3 coding DNA: TGCAGCGTTGGCAGGGGGTATGAAGCTTTCTTT. Together with reference TRBV29-1 and TRBJ1-1, the CDR3 gives the full variable domain: SAVISQKPSRDICQRGTSLTIQCQVDSQVTMMFWYRQQPGQSLTLIATANQGSEATYESGFVIDKFPISRPNLTFSTLTVSNMSPEDSSIYLCSVGRGYEAFFGQGTRLTVV.